These 10 T cell receptor beta chains came from one sample sequenced in a study of cytomegalovirus exposure and HLA in healthy donors. The PCR contained 60 Vbeta and 13 Jbeta primers. Assay used: immunoSEQ multiplex PCR; TCRdb lists only in-frame clones, some missing. The repertoire includes under 200,000 clones, approximately 81% of them detected once, and about 2.5% sits in the top ten. Source material: PBMCs. These receptors were collected from a man aged 25-40 years in good health and CMV-seropositive.

The J gene is TRBJ1-5, the V gene TRBV19; 8 nucleotides match TRBD1. V lost 5 bases to trimming and J lost 2 bases; unmatched junction nucleotides: 11. CDR3 length: 17 amino acids. Germline CDR1 LNHDA, CDR2 SQIVND (reference sequence). CDR3 sequence (DNA): TGTGCCAGTAGTTCCCCCTCAGGGGGCGCTGGCAATCAGCCCCAGCATTTT. Translating it yields CASSSPSGGAGNQPQHF.

The V call is TRBV7-2, the J call TRBJ1-2; TRBD1 matches at 11 bases. Germline V gives CDR1 SGHTA, CDR2 FQGNSA. Germline trimming cut 5 bases from V and 6 bases from J; bases unmatched to any gene: 11. This CDR3 has 16 amino acids. This CDR3 reads CASSHNRGTGGNGYTF. In DNA form, the CDR3 reads TGTGCCAGCAGCCATAATCGCGGGACAGGGGGTAATGGCTACACCTTC.

The V and J genes are TRBV11-2 and TRBJ2-3, with 9 positions matching TRBD2. Germline CDR1 and CDR2: SGHAT and FQNNGV. The junction had 12 bases not matched to a gene; V was cut back by 5 bases and J by 0 bases. CDR3 size: 18 residues. The CDR3 sequence is CASSPLAGPGTSTDTQYF. The CDR3 DNA reads as TGTGCCAGCAGCCCGCTAGCGGGACCCGGAACTAGCACAGATACGCAGTATTTT.

The rearrangement uses TRBV7-3 and TRBJ2-1; TRBD2 matches at 13 bases. V lost 8 bases to trimming and J lost 8 bases; unmatched junction nucleotides: 3. The CDR3 consists of 13 residues. CDR1 SGHTA and CDR2 FQGTGA come from the germline V gene. The CDR3 nucleotides are TGTGCCAGCGGGACTAGCGGGAATGATGAGCAGTTCTTC. Protein sequence: CASGTSGNDEQFF.

J is TRBJ2-7 and V is TRBV2, with a weak D call TRBD2 (5 bases). Germline V gives CDR1 SNHLY, CDR2 FYNNEI. This CDR3 spans 18 amino acids. Trimming removed 3 bases at V and 0 bases at J, with 21 bases between. The CDR3 DNA reads TGTGCCAGCAGTGACAGACGGTGGCGAGGGTATAGCTCCTACGAGCAGTACGTC. Protein product: CASSDRRWRGYSSYEQYV.

The V gene is TRBV4-2, the J gene TRBJ1-2, with a tentative D call TRBD1 (5 bases). CDR1 is LGHNA, CDR2 YNFKEQ, per germline. This CDR3 has 15 amino acids. V dropped 0 bases and J dropped 4 bases, with 12 bases sitting between them. Here the CDR3 reads CASSQDPGGGYGYTF. CDR3 DNA: TGTGCCAGCAGCCAAGACCCCGGGGGGGGCTATGGCTACACCTTC.

The CDR3 DNA sequence: TGCGCCAGCAGCTCTTCTAGCGGGTCGAACACCGGGGAGCTGTTTTTT. Amino acid sequence: CASSSSSGSNTGELFF. The rearrangement links TRBV5-1 to TRBJ2-2; 8 bases agree with TRBD2. This CDR3 contains 16 residues. The V and J ends lost 3 bases and 0 bases, in that order; junction bases with no gene match: 4. CDR1 SGHRS and CDR2 YFSETQ come from the germline V gene.

This chain connects TRBV7-2 to TRBJ2-5, with D unresolved. CDR1 is SGHTA and CDR2 is FQGNSA in the germline V gene. V lost 1 base to trimming and J lost 5 bases, with 5 bases between them. The CDR3 sequence is 12 residues long. The CDR3 DNA reads as TGTGCCAGCAGCTTAGACGGGGAGACCCAGTACTTC. Protein: CASSLDGETQYF.

The V gene is TRBV5-5, the J gene TRBJ1-5, with 9 bases identical to TRBD1. This CDR3 comprises 16 residues. With 4 bases clipped from V and 3 bases from J, the junction kept 8 bases outside the gene matches. Germline V gene lookup returns CDR1 SGHKS and CDR2 YYEKEE (reference sequence). CDR3 residues: CASSPHGTGNNQPQHF. The CDR3 DNA reads TGTGCCAGCAGCCCCCACGGGACAGGGAACAATCAGCCCCAGCATTTT.

This chain links TRBV10-1 with TRBJ2-5, with 9 bases identical to TRBD2. The CDR3 contains 17 residues. Looked up from germline, CDR1 is WNHNN and CDR2 is SYGVQD (reference sequence). V was clipped by 1 base and J by 5 bases; unmatched bases: 11. CDR3 DNA sequence: TGCGCCAGCAGTGAGTGGGGCAGCAAGCGGGAGGTCGAGACCCAGTACTTC. Amino acid sequence: CASSEWGSKREVETQYF.